This T cell receptor beta chain emerged from a study of OX40 agonist ivuxolimab in advanced cancers. Study-wide context: Enrolled patients in dose escalation had cancers that were hepatocellular carcinoma, melanoma, renal cell or head and neck cancer.

Blood specimens came from baseline, cycle 4 day 1, and cycle 7 day 1. Trimming at V came to 6 bases and at J to 0 bases, leaving 7 bases not matched to a gene. The CDR3 runs 16 residues. Germline V gives CDR1 MNHNS, CDR2 SASEGT. Some clones are missing from TCRdb's copy, which holds only in-frame ones; the method was immunoSEQ multiplex PCR. Of nearly 60,000 clones detected, approximately 80% appear once; the ten largest clones hold about 0.74%. The source of this sequence is an adult with an advanced solid tumor such as melanoma, head and neck, liver or kidney cancer. The chain joins TRBV6-1 to TRBJ1-3, with TRBD1 identical over 8 bases. The sequencing here drew on CD4+ or CD8+ T cells sorted from blood, taken in a trial of the OX40 agonist ivuxolimab. CDR3 amino acids: CASSETGTGSGNTIYF. CDR3 sequence (DNA): TGTGCCAGCAGCGAAACGGGGACAGGCTCTGGAAACACCATATATTTT.